A selection of T cell receptor beta chains follows, all from one sample in a study of control samples from healthy donors and cancer patients. TCRdb keeps only in-frame clones here, not all; method: immunoSEQ multiplex PCR. The sample includes some 120,000 clones, about 89% of them seen just once. The sequenced material came from blood. The origin of the receptors is a woman between 18 and 29 years old in good health. The CDR3 runs from the conserved cysteine through the conserved F or W. Fields, in order: clone size, CDR3 length, D gene, V gene, J gene, CDR3 DNA, CDR3 protein. D genes are given only for firm matches. A clone size is listed for some rows: how often the clone was seen (once, few, many), or a class if it is expanded.

size: .; length: 12; D: .; V: TRBV3-1/TRBV3-2; J: TRBJ2-1; DNA: TGTGCCAGCAGCGGGGGGGCCAGGGAGCAGTTCTTC; CDR3: CASSGGAREQFF
size: .; length: 14; D: .; V: TRBV6-5; J: TRBJ1-4; DNA: TGTGCCAGCAGCAGCGGACAGACTAATGAAAAACTGTTTTTT; CDR3: CASSSGQTNEKLFF
size: .; length: 15; D: .; V: TRBV4-3; J: TRBJ2-3; DNA: TGCGCCAGCAGCCTTCGGGAGTCCAGCACAGATACGCAGTATTTT; CDR3: CASSLRESSTDTQYF
size: .; length: 16; D: TRBD1; V: TRBV10-3; J: TRBJ1-6; DNA: TGTGCCATCAGTGCCGGGACAGGGGTCTATAATTCACCCCTCCACTTT; CDR3: CAISAGTGVYNSPLHF
size: .; length: 13; D: .; V: TRBV30; J: TRBJ1-1; DNA: TGTGCCTGGAGTCGCTCGGGGAACACTGAAGCTTTCTTT; CDR3: CAWSRSGNTEAFF
size: .; length: 16; D: TRBD1; V: TRBV28; J: TRBJ2-4; DNA: TGTGCCAGCAGCCACCTCCTGGACAGGGGCAAAAACATTCAGTACTTC; CDR3: CASSHLLDRGKNIQYF
size: .; length: 13; D: .; V: TRBV28; J: TRBJ1-5; DNA: TGTGCCAGCAGTTTGAGACCGTATCAGCCCCAGCATTTT; CDR3: CASSLRPYQPQHF
size: .; length: 15; D: .; V: TRBV4-3; J: TRBJ2-7; DNA: TGCGCCAGCAGCCTACGGGTCGACTCCCGTATAGAGCAGTACTTC; CDR3: CASSLRVDSRIEQYF
size: once; length: 16; D: .; V: TRBV11-3; J: TRBJ2-6; DNA: TGTGCCAGCAGCTTTGGAACAAACTCTGGGGCCAACGTCCTGACTTTC; CDR3: CASSFGTNSGANVLTF
size: .; length: 13; D: .; V: TRBV9; J: TRBJ2-1; DNA: TGTGCCAGCAGCGTAGATCGTGCGGGGACGCAGTTCTTC; CDR3: CASSVDRAGTQFF
size: .; length: 16; D: .; V: TRBV30; J: TRBJ2-5; DNA: TGTGCCTGGAGTGTACGGGGCAGGGGAAAACAAGAGACCCAGTACTTC; CDR3: CAWSVRGRGKQETQYF
size: .; length: 17; D: .; V: TRBV4-3; J: TRBJ1-4; DNA: TGCGCCAGCAGCCAAGTCGAGAACAGGGCAACTAATGAAAAACTGTTTTTT; CDR3: CASSQVENRATNEKLFF
size: .; length: 13; D: .; V: TRBV6-2/TRBV6-3; J: TRBJ1-1; DNA: TGTGCCAGCAGTTACATTGGGAACACTGAAGCTTTCTTT; CDR3: CASSYIGNTEAFF
size: .; length: 15; D: TRBD2; V: TRBV6-4; J: TRBJ2-1; DNA: TGTGCCAGCGGCCGTAGCGGGAGTTCCCACAATGAGCAGTTCTTC; CDR3: CASGRSGSSHNEQFF
size: .; length: 13; D: .; V: TRBV13; J: TRBJ1-1; DNA: TGTGCCAGCAGCTTAGGGGCAGTGACTGAAGCTTTCTTT; CDR3: CASSLGAVTEAFF
size: .; length: 14; D: .; V: TRBV30; J: TRBJ2-3; DNA: TGTGCCTGGAGTGTTTCGGACTACACAGATACGCAGTATTTT; CDR3: CAWSVSDYTDTQYF
size: .; length: 14; D: .; V: TRBV28; J: TRBJ2-7; DNA: TGTGCCAGCAGTTTCTTCGGGGGTAACTACGAGCAGTACTTC; CDR3: CASSFFGGNYEQYF
size: once; length: 16; D: TRBD2; V: TRBV7-8; J: TRBJ2-3; DNA: TGTGCCAGCAGCCCGACGACTAGCGGGTTCACAGATACGCAGTATTTT; CDR3: CASSPTTSGFTDTQYF
size: .; length: 13; D: .; V: TRBV28; J: TRBJ2-7; DNA: TGTGCCAGCAGTCCCCCTTACTCCTACGAGCAGTACTTC; CDR3: CASSPPYSYEQYF
size: .; length: 17; D: TRBD2; V: TRBV7-2; J: TRBJ2-5; DNA: TGTGCCAGCAGCTTAATTCAACCCTCTCGGACTAGCGGTACCCAGTACTTC; CDR3: CASSLIQPSRTSGTQYF
size: .; length: 15; D: TRBD2; V: TRBV5-1; J: TRBJ2-1; DNA: TGCGCCAGCAGCTTACTAGCGGGGGCATACAATGAGCAGTTCTTC; CDR3: CASSLLAGAYNEQFF
size: once; length: 14; D: .; V: TRBV6-5; J: TRBJ1-1; DNA: TGTGCCAGCAAACGGTTAAGTCAGACCCTTGAAGCTTTCTTT; CDR3: CASKRLSQTLEAFF
size: .; length: 18; D: TRBD2; V: TRBV18; J: TRBJ2-7; DNA: TGTGCCAGCTCACCAGGAATAGTTAGCGGGAGGCGCTCCTACGAGCAGTACTTC; CDR3: CASSPGIVSGRRSYEQYF
size: once; length: 13; D: TRBD1; V: TRBV30; J: TRBJ2-2; DNA: TGTGCCTGGGGACAGGGGAGGACCGGGGAGCTGTTTTTT; CDR3: CAWGQGRTGELFF
size: .; length: 14; D: .; V: TRBV25-1; J: TRBJ2-7; DNA: TGTGCCAGCAGTCCTGGGGGGCTCCCCTACGAGCAGTACTTC; CDR3: CASSPGGLPYEQYF
size: .; length: 15; D: .; V: TRBV25-1; J: TRBJ2-7; DNA: TGTGCCAGCAGTGAATTGCTAGGGGCCCATTACGAGCAGTACTTC; CDR3: CASSELLGAHYEQYF
size: .; length: 16; D: .; V: TRBV7-9; J: TRBJ2-1; DNA: TGTGCCAGCAGCTTAGGCGGGCCTAGGGGTACAAATGAGCAGTTCTTC; CDR3: CASSLGGPRGTNEQFF
size: .; length: 14; D: .; V: TRBV18; J: TRBJ2-7; DNA: TGTGCCAGCTCACCAACGGTAGGGCCCTACGAGCAGTACTTC; CDR3: CASSPTVGPYEQYF
size: .; length: 15; D: TRBD1; V: TRBV7-8; J: TRBJ2-7; DNA: TGTGCCAGCAGCTTACAAGGGACAGGGGCCTACGAGCAGTACTTC; CDR3: CASSLQGTGAYEQYF
size: .; length: 17; D: .; V: TRBV29-1; J: TRBJ1-2; DNA: TGCAGCGTTGAGGGGAGGCATGGGACCGGCAGACGTGGTGGCTACACCTTC; CDR3: CSVEGRHGTGRRGGYTF
size: .; length: 15; D: TRBD1; V: TRBV2; J: TRBJ2-3; DNA: TGTGCCAGCAGTGGACAGGGGGCCTTCACAGATACGCAGTATTTT; CDR3: CASSGQGAFTDTQYF
size: .; length: 15; D: TRBD1; V: TRBV4-2; J: TRBJ2-1; DNA: TGTGCCAGCAGCCGGACGGGACAGGGCTACAATGAGCAGTTCTTC; CDR3: CASSRTGQGYNEQFF
size: .; length: 15; D: TRBD2; V: TRBV7-7; J: TRBJ2-1; DNA: TGTGCTAGCAGCCCGGGACTAGCGGATTACAATGAGCAGTTCTTC; CDR3: CASSPGLADYNEQFF
size: .; length: 15; D: TRBD1; V: TRBV2; J: TRBJ1-2; DNA: TGTGCCAGCAGTGGGGGACCCGACAGGGTCTATGGCTACACCTTC; CDR3: CASSGGPDRVYGYTF
size: .; length: 15; D: TRBD1; V: TRBV20-1; J: TRBJ1-3; DNA: TGCAGTGCTAGTCCCCAACAGGGGGTTGGAAACACCATATATTTT; CDR3: CSASPQQGVGNTIYF
size: .; length: 13; D: .; V: TRBV19; J: TRBJ1-1; DNA: TGTGCCAGTAGTATAGAGGACTACCCTGAAGCTTTCTTT; CDR3: CASSIEDYPEAFF
size: .; length: 14; D: .; V: TRBV2; J: TRBJ2-5; DNA: TGTGCCAGCAGTGAAAATGACCTCCAAGAGACCCAGTACTTC; CDR3: CASSENDLQETQYF
size: .; length: 16; D: .; V: TRBV27; J: TRBJ1-1; DNA: TGTGCCAGCAGGACGGCTCGCGGGAGGAAGGACACTGAAGCTTTCTTT; CDR3: CASRTARGRKDTEAFF
size: once; length: 17; D: .; V: TRBV2; J: TRBJ2-1; DNA: TGTGCCAGCAGTGCCCAGATCTCCCCGAGCTCCTACAATGAGCAGTTCTTC; CDR3: CASSAQISPSSYNEQFF
size: few; length: 14; D: TRBD1; V: TRBV7-9; J: TRBJ1-4; DNA: TGTGCCAGCAGCAAGACAGGGGCAAATGAAAAACTGTTTTTT; CDR3: CASSKTGANEKLFF
size: .; length: 15; D: .; V: TRBV24-1; J: TRBJ1-4; DNA: TGTGCCACCAGTGATTCCGGGACCACTAATGAAAAACTGTTTTTT; CDR3: CATSDSGTTNEKLFF
size: .; length: 14; D: .; V: TRBV6-5; J: TRBJ2-2; DNA: TGTGCCAGCAGTTACGTGGAAAACACCGGGGAGCTGTTTTTT; CDR3: CASSYVENTGELFF
size: .; length: 18; D: TRBD2; V: TRBV7-2; J: TRBJ2-5; DNA: TGTGCCAGCAGCTTAAAGCGACTAGCGGGGGAAAGTGGAGAGACCCAGTACTTC; CDR3: CASSLKRLAGESGETQYF
size: .; length: 17; D: TRBD1; V: TRBV7-8; J: TRBJ1-2; DNA: TGTGCCAGCAGCTTAGCGTCTTGGGATGGGACAGGTGGTGGCTACACCTTC; CDR3: CASSLASWDGTGGGYTF
size: .; length: 14; D: TRBD1; V: TRBV5-6; J: TRBJ2-7; DNA: TGTGCCAGCAGCATCGGGACAGGGGGCGACGAGCAGTACTTC; CDR3: CASSIGTGGDEQYF